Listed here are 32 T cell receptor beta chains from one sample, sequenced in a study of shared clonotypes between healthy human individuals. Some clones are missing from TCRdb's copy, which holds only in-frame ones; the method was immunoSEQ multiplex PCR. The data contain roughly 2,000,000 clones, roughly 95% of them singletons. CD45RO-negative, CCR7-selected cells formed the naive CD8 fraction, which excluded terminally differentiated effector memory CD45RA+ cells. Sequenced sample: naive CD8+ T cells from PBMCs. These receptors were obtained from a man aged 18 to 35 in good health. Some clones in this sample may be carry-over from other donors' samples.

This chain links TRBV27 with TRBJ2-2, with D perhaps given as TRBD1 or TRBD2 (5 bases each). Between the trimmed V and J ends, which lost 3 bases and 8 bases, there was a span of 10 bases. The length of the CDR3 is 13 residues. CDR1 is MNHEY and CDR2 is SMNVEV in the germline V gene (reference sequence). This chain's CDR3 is CASSLGWGGELFF. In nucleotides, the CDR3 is TGTGCCAGCAGTTTGGGATGGGGGGGGGAGCTGTTTTTT.

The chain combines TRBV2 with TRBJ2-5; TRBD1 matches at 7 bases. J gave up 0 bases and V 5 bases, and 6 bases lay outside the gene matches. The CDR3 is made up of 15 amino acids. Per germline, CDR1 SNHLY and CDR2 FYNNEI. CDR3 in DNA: TGTGCCAGCAGTCTGGGGACAGAGTACCAAGAGACCCAGTACTTC. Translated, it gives CASSLGTEYQETQYF.

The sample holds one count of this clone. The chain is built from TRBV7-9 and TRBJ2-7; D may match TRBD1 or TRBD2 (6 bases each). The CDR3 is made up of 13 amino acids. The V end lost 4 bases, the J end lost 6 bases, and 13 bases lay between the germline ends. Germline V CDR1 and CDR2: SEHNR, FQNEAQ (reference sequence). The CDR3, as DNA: TGTGCCAGCAGCTCGAACAGGGAGGTCGAGCAGTACTTC. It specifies CASSSNREVEQYF.

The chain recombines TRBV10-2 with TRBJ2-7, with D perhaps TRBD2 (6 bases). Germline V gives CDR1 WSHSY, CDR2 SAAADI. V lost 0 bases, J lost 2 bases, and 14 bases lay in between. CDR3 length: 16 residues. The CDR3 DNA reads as TGCGCCAGCAGTGAGTCGATTAGCGGCCGTACCTACGAGCAGTACTTC. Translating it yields CASSESISGRTYEQYF.

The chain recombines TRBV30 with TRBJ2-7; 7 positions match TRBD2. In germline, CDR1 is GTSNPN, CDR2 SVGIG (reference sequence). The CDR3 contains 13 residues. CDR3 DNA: TGTGCGGGGAGCCCCCCGGGGGGCTACGAGCAGTACTTC. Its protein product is CAGSPPGGYEQYF. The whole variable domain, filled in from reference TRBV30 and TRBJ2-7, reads SQTIHQWPATLVQPVGSPLSLECTVEGTSNPNLYWYRQAAGRGLQLLFYSVGIGQISSEVPQNLSASRPQDRQFILSSKKLLLSDSGFYLCAGSPPGGYEQYFGPGTRLTVT.

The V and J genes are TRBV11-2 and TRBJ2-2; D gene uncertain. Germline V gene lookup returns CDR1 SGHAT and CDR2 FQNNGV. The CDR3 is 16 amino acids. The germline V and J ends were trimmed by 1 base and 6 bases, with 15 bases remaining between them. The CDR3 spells CASSLAAREVSGELFF. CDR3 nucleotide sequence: TGTGCCAGCAGCTTAGCGGCTAGGGAAGTTTCCGGGGAGCTGTTTTTT.

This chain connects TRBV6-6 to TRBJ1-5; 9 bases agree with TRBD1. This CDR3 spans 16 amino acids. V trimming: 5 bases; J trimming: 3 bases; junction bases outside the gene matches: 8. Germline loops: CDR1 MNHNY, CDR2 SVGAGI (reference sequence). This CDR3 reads CASSHPTGGSNQPQHF. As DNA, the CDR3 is TGTGCCAGCAGTCATCCCACAGGGGGCTCCAATCAGCCCCAGCATTTT.

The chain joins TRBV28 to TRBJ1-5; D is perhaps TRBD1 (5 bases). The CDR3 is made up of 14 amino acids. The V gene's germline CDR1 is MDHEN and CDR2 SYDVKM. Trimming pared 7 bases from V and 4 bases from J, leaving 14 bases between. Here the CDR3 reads CASTPATVNQPQHF. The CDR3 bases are TGTGCCAGCACCCCGGCGACAGTGAATCAGCCCCAGCATTTT.

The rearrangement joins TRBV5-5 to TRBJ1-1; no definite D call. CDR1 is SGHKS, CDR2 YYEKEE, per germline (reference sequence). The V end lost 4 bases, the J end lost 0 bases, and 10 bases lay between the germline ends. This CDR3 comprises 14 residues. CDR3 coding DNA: TGTGCCAGCAGCCTTCTGACGGTGAACACTGAAGCTTTCTTT. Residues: CASSLLTVNTEAFF.

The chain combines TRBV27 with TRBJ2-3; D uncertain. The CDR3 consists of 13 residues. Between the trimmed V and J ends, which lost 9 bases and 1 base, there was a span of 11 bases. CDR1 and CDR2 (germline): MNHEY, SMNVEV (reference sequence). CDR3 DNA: TGTGCCAGTCGGTATTTGGGCACAGATACGCAGTATTTT. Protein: CASRYLGTDTQYF.

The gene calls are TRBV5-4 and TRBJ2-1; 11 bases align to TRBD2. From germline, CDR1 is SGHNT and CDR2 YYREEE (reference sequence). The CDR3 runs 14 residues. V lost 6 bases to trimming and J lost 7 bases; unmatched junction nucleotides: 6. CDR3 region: CASTLAGGVNEQFF. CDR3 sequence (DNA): TGTGCCAGCACCCTAGCGGGAGGTGTGAATGAGCAGTTCTTC. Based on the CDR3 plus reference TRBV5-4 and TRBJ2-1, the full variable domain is ETGVTQSPTHLIKTRGQQVTLRCSSQSGHNTVSWYQQALGQGPQFIFQYYREEENGRGNFPPRFSGLQFPNYSSELNVNALELDDSALYLCASTLAGGVNEQFFGPGTRLTVL.

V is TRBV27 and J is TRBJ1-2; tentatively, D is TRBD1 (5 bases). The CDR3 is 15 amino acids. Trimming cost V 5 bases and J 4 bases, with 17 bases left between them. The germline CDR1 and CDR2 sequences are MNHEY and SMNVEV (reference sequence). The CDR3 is CASSLQGNAFYGYTF. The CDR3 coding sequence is TGTGCCAGCAGTCTCCAGGGAAATGCTTTCTATGGCTACACCTTC.

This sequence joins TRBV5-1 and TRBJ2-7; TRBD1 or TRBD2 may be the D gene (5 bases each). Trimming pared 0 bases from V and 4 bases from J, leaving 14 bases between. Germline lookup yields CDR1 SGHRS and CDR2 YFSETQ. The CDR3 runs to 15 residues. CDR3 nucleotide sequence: TGCGCCAGCAGCTTGGAGGCAGGGACCCTTTACGAGCAGTACTTC. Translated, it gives CASSLEAGTLYEQYF.

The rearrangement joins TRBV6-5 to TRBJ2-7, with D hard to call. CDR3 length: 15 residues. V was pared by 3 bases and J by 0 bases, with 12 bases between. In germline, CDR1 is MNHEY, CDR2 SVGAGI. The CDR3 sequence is CASSYNGLSSYEQYF. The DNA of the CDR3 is TGTGCCAGCAGTTATAACGGCTTAAGCTCCTACGAGCAGTACTTC.

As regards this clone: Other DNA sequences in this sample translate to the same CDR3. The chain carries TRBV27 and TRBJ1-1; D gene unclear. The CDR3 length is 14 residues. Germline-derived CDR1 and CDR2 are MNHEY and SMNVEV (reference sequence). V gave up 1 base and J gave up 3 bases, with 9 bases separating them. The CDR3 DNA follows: TGTGCCAGCAGTTTATTGACGGGTCACACTGAAGCTTTCTTT. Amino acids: CASSLLTGHTEAFF.

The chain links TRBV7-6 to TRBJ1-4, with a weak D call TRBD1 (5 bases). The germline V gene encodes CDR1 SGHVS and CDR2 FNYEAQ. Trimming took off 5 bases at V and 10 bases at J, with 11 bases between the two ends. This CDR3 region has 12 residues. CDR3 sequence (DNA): TGTGCCAGCAGCGAGGGGAGTGGAAAACTGTTTTTT. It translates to CASSEGSGKLFF.

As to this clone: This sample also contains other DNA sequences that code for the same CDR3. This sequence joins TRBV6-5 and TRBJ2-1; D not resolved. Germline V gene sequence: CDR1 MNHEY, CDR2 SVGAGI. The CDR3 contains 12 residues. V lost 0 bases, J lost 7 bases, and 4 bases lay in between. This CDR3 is CASSYSRNEQFF. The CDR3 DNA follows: TGTGCCAGCAGTTACTCCCGTAATGAGCAGTTCTTC.

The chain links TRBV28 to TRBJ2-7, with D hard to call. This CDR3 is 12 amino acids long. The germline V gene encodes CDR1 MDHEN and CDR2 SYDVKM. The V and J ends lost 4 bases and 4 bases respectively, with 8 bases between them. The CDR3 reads CASSSYGYEQYF. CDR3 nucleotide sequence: TGTGCCAGCAGTTCGTATGGTTACGAGCAGTACTTC.

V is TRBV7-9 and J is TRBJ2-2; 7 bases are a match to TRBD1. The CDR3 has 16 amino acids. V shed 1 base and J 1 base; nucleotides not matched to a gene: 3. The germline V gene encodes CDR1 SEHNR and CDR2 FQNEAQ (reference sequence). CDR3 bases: TGTGCCAGCAGCTTAGTCGGGACAGTGAACACCGGGGAGCTGTTTTTT. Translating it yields CASSLVGTVNTGELFF.

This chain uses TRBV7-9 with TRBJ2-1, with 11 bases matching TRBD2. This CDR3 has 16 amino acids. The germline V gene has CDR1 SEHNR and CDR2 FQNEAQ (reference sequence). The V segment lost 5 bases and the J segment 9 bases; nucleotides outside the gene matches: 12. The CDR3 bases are TGTGCCAGCAGCACTCTAGCGGGAGGCCAAGGTTCTGAGCAGTTCTTC. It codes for CASSTLAGGQGSEQFF.

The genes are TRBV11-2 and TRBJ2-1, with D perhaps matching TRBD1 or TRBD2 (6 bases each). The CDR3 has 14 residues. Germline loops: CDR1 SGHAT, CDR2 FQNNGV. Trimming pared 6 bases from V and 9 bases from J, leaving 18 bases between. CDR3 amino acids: CASRPSGAPPEQFF. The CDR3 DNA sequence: TGTGCCAGCAGGCCCTCGGGGGCCCCTCCTGAGCAGTTCTTC.

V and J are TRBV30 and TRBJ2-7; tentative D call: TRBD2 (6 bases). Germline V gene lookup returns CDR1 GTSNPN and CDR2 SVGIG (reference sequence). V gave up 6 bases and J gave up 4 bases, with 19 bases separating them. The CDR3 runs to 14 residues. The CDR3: CACSRDSSTYEQYF. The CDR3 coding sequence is TGTGCCTGCTCACGGGACTCCTCTACGTACGAGCAGTACTTC.

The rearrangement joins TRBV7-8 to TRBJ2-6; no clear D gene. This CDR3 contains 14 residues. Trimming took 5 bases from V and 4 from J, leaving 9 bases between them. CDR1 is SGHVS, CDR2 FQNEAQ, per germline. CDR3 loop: CASSLKSGANVLTF. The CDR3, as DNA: TGTGCCAGCAGCCTCAAATCCGGGGCCAACGTCCTGACTTTC.

The CDR3 nucleotides are TGTGCCAGCAGCTTGAACCAGGAACTTTATAACACTGAAGCTTTCTTT. As protein: CASSLNQELYNTEAFF. The chain recombines TRBV9 with TRBJ1-1, with D unresolved. The CDR3 length is 16 residues. Per the germline V gene, CDR1 is SGDLS and CDR2 is YYNGEE. V was trimmed by 4 bases and J by 2 bases, leaving 18 bases between them.

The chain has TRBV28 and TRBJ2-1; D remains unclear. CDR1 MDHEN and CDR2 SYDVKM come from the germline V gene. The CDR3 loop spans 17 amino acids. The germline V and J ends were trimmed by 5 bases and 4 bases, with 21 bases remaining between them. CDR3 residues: CASSISWTDRIYNEQFF. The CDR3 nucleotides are TGTGCCAGCAGTATTTCCTGGACGGATCGAATTTACAATGAGCAGTTCTTC.

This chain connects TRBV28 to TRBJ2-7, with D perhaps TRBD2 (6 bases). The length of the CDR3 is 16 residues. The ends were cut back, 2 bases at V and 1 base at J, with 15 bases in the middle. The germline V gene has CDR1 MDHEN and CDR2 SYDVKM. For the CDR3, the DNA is TGTGCCAGCAGTTTACCGGGACTCCCGGGTTCCTACGAGCAGTACTTC. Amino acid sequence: CASSLPGLPGSYEQYF.

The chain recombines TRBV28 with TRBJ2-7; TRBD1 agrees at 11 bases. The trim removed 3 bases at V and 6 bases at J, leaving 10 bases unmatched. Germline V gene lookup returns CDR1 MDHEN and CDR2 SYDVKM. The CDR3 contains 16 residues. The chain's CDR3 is CASSFGIGQGAGEQYF. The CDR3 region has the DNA TGTGCCAGCAGTTTTGGGATCGGACAGGGGGCAGGCGAGCAGTACTTC. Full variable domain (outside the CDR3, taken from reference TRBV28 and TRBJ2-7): DVKVTQSSRYLVKRTGEKVFLECVQDMDHENMFWYRQDPGLGLRLIYFSYDVKMKEKGDIPEGYSVSREKKERFSLILESASTNQTSMYLCASSFGIGQGAGEQYFGPGTRLTVT.

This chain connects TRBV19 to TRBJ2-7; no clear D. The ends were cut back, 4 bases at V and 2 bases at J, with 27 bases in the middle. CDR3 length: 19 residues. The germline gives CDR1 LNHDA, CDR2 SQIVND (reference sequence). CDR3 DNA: TGTGCCAGTAGTACCACAGACACGCACGGCATAAGGTCTGCCTACGAGCAGTACTTC. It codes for CASSTTDTHGIRSAYEQYF.

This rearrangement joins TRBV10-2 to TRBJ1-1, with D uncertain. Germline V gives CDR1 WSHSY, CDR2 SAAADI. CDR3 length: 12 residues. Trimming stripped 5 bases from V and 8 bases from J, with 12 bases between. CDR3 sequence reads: CASSPDLPEAFF. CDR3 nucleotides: TGCGCCAGCAGTCCGGATCTACCCGAAGCTTTCTTT.

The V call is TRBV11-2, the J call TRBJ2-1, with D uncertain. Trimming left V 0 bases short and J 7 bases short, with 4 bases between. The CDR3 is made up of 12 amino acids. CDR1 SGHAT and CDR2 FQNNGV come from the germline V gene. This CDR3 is CASSLERNEQFF. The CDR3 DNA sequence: TGTGCCAGCAGCTTAGAGCGGAATGAGCAGTTCTTC. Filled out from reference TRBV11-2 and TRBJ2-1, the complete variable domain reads EAGVAQSPRYKIIEKRQSVAFWCNPISGHATLYWYQQILGQGPKLLIQFQNNGVVDDSQLPKDRFSAERLKGVDSTLKIQPAKLEDSAVYLCASSLERNEQFFGPGTRLTVL.

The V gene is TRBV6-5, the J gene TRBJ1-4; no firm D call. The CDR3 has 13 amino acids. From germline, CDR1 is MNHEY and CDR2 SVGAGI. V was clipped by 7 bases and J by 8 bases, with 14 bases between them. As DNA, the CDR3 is TGTGCCAGCAAGCGGACGGCCTTAGAAAAACTGTTTTTT. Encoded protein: CASKRTALEKLFF.

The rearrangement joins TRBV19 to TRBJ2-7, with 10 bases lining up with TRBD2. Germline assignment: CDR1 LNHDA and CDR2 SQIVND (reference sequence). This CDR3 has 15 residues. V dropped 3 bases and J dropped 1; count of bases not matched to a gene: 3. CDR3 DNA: TGTGCCAGTAGTATTTCAGCGGGAGGGTCCTACGAGCAGTACTTC. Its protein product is CASSISAGGSYEQYF.